The 14 T cell receptor beta chains presented below share a single source sample, sequenced in a study of T cells after yellow fever vaccination. Via MiXCR, TCRdb re-called the 5' RACE reads, giving one row per CDR3 protein. The sample lists a few hundred thousand distinct CDR3 sequences, about 4% seen once, with around 23% in the top ten. This specimen consisted of PBMCs, obtained 5 days after the yellow fever booster vaccination. Receptors were obtained from a young man who received the YFV17D yellow fever vaccine.

This clonotype has more than one count but fewer than ten. The chain carries TRBV4-3 and TRBJ1-1; D uncertain. This CDR3 is 13 amino acids long. Deletions cut 4 bases from V and 6 bases from J, with 12 bases between. Germline V CDR1 and CDR2: LGHNA, YSLEER. This CDR3 reads CASSLELGAEAFF. CDR3 DNA sequence: TGCGCCAGCAGCCTGGAATTAGGCGCTGAAGCTTTCTTT.

This clonotype came up a few times. This chain joins TRBV6-5 and TRBJ2-1; possibly TRBD2 for D (5 bases). Trimming cost V 2 bases and J 4 bases, with 15 bases left between them. The CDR3 is 16 amino acids. Germline V CDR1 and CDR2: MNHEY, SVGAGI. The CDR3 spells CASSYVGLEAYNEQFF. In DNA form, the CDR3 reads TGTGCCAGCAGTTACGTCGGTCTGGAGGCGTACAATGAGCAGTTCTTC.

This clonotype has only a few counts. V gene TRBV6-5 combines with J gene TRBJ2-2, with no clear D. The germline gives CDR1 MNHEY, CDR2 SVGAGI. The CDR3 sequence is 13 residues long. Trimming cost V 6 bases and J 5 bases, with 10 bases left between them. The DNA for the CDR3 is TGTGCCAGCAGCACCCCCGGGACCGGGGAGCTGTTTTTT. It is translated as CASSTPGTGELFF.

In its sample, this clonotype was seen many times. This chain joins TRBV11-2 and TRBJ1-2; 10 positions agree with TRBD1. Germline loops: CDR1 SGHAT, CDR2 FQNNGV. CDR3 size: 16 residues. The J segment lost 3 bases and the V segment lost 5 bases, leaving 9 bases of the junction unmatched. DNA of the CDR3: TGTGCCAGCAGCCCTCCGGGACAGGGGCCTTACTATGGCTACACCTTC. Protein product: CASSPPGQGPYYGYTF.

This clonotype was observed a few times. This rearrangement joins TRBV4-1 to TRBJ1-2; D is undetermined. Trimming pared 4 bases from V and 2 bases from J, leaving 14 bases between. The germline gives CDR1 MGHRA, CDR2 YSYEKL. The CDR3 spans 15 residues. The CDR3 reads CASSPTTEANYGYTF. Written as DNA, the CDR3 is TGCGCCAGCAGCCCGACAACCGAAGCCAACTATGGCTACACCTTC.

The J gene is TRBJ2-5, the V gene TRBV20-1, with 12 bases fitting TRBD1. This CDR3 has 14 residues. Germline V gene data show CDR1 as DFQATT and CDR2 as SNEGSKA (reference sequence). Germline trimming cut 5 bases from V and 4 bases from J; bases unmatched to any gene: 5. Here the CDR3 DNA reads TGCAGTGCTGAGTGGGACAGGGGGCCAGAGACCCAGTACTTC. Residues: CSAEWDRGPETQYF.

This clonotype was picked up a small number of times. The CDR3: CASSIGQGRSSYNEQFF. CDR3 nucleotides: TGTGCCAGTAGTATAGGACAGGGTCGTAGCTCCTACAATGAGCAGTTCTTC. The V gene is TRBV19, the J gene TRBJ2-1, with 7 nucleotides matching TRBD1. Germline V gene sequence: CDR1 LNHDA, CDR2 SQIVND (reference sequence). The CDR3 runs 17 residues. With 1 base clipped from V and 0 bases from J, the junction kept 6 bases outside the gene matches.

This clonotype was seen a few times. The chain joins TRBV10-3 to TRBJ2-2; tentative D call: TRBD2 (5 bases). CDR1 and CDR2 from the germline V gene are ENHRY and SYGVKD. Trimming stripped 7 bases from V and 4 bases from J, with 13 bases between. The CDR3 covers 14 residues. CDR3 nucleotides: TGTGCCATCACCCGGACTGGCCCCACCGGGGAGCTGTTTTTT. Amino acid sequence: CAITRTGPTGELFF.

The genes are TRBV7-2 and TRBJ2-3; D uncertain. With 2 bases removed from V and 7 bases from J, the gap between germline ends came to 10 bases. The CDR3 is made up of 13 amino acids. CDR1 is SGHTA, CDR2 FQGNSA, per germline. As DNA, the CDR3 is TGTGCCAGCAGCTTATGGGCTGTGAATACGCAGTATTTT. Translation: CASSLWAVNTQYF.

The chain recombines TRBV11-2 with TRBJ2-2, with D perhaps TRBD1 (6 bases). The CDR3 totals 15 residues. V lost 4 bases and J 7 bases, leaving 16 bases between the germline ends. Germline CDR1 and CDR2: SGHAT and FQNNGV. The CDR3 spells CASSWTVGAGGELFF. DNA of the CDR3: TGTGCCAGCAGCTGGACCGTGGGGGCCGGCGGGGAGCTGTTTTTT.

Many counts were recorded for this clonotype. The rearrangement joins TRBV29-1 to TRBJ2-1; weak D call: TRBD1 (6 bases). V lost 1 base and J lost 5, with 12 bases in between. The CDR3 covers 14 residues. Germline assignment: CDR1 SQVTM and CDR2 ANQGSEA. The chain's CDR3 is CSVEAGQNNNEQFF. The CDR3 coding sequence is TGCAGCGTTGAAGCTGGACAGAACAACAATGAGCAGTTCTTC.

This chain uses TRBV9 with TRBJ2-3; D not certain. V lost 3 bases and J 2 bases, leaving 13 bases between the germline ends. The CDR3 consists of 15 residues. Per the germline V gene, CDR1 is SGDLS and CDR2 is YYNGEE. CDR3 residues: CASSGDTYNTDTQYF. CDR3 bases: TGTGCCAGCAGCGGTGACACGTACAACACAGATACGCAGTATTTT. The whole variable domain, filled in from reference TRBV9 and TRBJ2-3, reads DSGVTQTPKHLITATGQRVTLRCSPRSGDLSVYWYQQSLDQGLQFLIQYYNGEERAKGNILERFSAQQFPDLHSELNLSSLELGDSALYFCASSGDTYNTDTQYFGPGTRLTVL.

This clonotype showed up just a few times. The V call is TRBV12-3 or TRBV12-4, the J call TRBJ2-2, with 7 nucleotides matching TRBD1. Germline trimming cut 5 bases from V and 6 bases from J; bases unmatched to any gene: 3. There are 13 residues in the CDR3. The CDR3 nucleotides read TGTGCCAGCAGTGACAGGGAATCCGGGGAGCTGTTTTTT. Amino acid sequence: CASSDRESGELFF.

The chain is built from TRBV7-9 and TRBJ2-2; 9 bases match TRBD2. The CDR3 totals 19 residues. Germline V gene lookup returns CDR1 SEHNR and CDR2 FQNEAQ (reference sequence). V shed 5 bases, J shed 2 bases, and the junction held 15 bases outside the gene matches. The CDR3, as DNA: TGTGCCAGCAGCCCCCCAAAGACTAGCGGAGATGAAAACACCGGGGAGCTGTTTTTT. Its translation is CASSPPKTSGDENTGELFF.